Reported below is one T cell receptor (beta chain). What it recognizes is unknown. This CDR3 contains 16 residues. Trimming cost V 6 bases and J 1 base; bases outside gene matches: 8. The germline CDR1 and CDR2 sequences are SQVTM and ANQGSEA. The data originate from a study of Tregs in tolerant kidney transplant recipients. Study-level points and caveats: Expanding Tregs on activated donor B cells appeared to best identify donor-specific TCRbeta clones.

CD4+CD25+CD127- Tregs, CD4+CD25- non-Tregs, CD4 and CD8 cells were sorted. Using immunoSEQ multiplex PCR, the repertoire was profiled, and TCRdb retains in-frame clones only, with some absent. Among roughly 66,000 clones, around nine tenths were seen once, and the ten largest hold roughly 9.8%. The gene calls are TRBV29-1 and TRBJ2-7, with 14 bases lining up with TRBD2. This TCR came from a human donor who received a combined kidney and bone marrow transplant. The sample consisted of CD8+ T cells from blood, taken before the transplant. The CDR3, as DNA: TGCAGCGTGCTCCCGGGACTAGCGGGGGTGTCCTACGAGCAGTACTTC. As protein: CSVLPGLAGVSYEQYF.